This TCR beta chain was retrieved from a study of post-analysis software for immune sequencing data. Study results and limitations: People with multiple sclerosis had a significantly lower normalized Chao1 diversity than controls did.

Every TCR beta cDNA library bore unique molecular identifiers. Some 500,000 cDNA molecules were obtained from around 0.96 to 9.9 million T cells. TCRdb used MiXCR to reprocess the PCR reads, holding one entry per CDR3 protein. The sample carries about 460,000 distinct CDR3 sequences, roughly 45% recorded once. A word on this clonotype: Its antigen is not known.

The source material was blood. This TCR derives from a girl aged 5 to 17 with multiple sclerosis.

CDR3 in DNA: TGTGCCAGCACCTCGACTTACCCCAATGAGCAGTTCTTC. Protein product: CASTSTYPNEQFF. V usage is TRBV7-2 and J usage is TRBJ2-1; D is uncertain. CDR3 length equals 13 residues. V lost 7 bases and J 6 bases, leaving 13 bases between the germline ends. Germline CDR1 is SGHTA and CDR2 is FQGNSA.